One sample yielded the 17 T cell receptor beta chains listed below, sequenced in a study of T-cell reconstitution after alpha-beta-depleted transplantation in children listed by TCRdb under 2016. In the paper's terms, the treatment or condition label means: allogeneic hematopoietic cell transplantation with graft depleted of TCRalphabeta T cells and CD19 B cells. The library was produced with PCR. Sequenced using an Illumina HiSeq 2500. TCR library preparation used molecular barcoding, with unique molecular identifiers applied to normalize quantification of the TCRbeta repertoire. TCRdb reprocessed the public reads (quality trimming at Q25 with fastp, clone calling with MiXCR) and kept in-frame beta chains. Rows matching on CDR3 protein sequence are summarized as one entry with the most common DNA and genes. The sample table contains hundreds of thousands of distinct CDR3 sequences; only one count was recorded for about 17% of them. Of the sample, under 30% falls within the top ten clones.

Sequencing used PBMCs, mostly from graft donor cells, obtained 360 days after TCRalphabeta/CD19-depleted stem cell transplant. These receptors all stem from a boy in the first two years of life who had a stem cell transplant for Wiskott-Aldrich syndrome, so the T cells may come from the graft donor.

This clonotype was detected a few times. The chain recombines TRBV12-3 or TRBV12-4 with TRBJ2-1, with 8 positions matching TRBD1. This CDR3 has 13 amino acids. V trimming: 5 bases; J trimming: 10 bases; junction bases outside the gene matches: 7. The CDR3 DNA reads TGTGCCAGCAGTCGACAGGGGCGGGTGGAGCAGTTCTTC. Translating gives CASSRQGRVEQFF.

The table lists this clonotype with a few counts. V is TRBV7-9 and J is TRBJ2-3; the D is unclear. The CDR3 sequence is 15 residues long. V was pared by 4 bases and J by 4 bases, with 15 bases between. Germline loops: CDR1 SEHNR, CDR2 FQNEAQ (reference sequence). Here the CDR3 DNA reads TGTGCCAGCAGCTCCAGGCCCCGTGCCCCAGATACGCAGTATTTT. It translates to CASSSRPRAPDTQYF.

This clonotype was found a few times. The CDR3 coding sequence is TGCGCCAGCAGCCAAGTATTAAGGAACAATGAGCAGTTCTTC. This sequence encodes CASSQVLRNNEQFF. The rearrangement uses TRBV4-1 and TRBJ2-1; no definite D call. From germline, CDR1 is MGHRA and CDR2 YSYEKL. V lost 1 base and J 5 bases, leaving 9 bases between the germline ends. CDR3 length equals 14 residues.

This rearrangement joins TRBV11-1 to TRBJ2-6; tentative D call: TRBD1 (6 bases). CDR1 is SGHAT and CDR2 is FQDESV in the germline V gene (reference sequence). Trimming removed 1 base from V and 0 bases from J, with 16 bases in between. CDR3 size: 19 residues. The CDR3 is CASSLGGPGPLSGANVLTF. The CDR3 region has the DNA TGTGCCAGCAGCTTAGGGGGGCCAGGACCCCTCTCTGGGGCCAACGTCCTGACTTTC.

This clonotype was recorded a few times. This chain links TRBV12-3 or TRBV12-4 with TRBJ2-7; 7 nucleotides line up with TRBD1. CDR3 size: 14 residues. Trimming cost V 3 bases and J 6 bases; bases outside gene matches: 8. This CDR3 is CASSFLTGVSEQYF. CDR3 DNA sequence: TGTGCCAGCAGTTTCTTAACAGGGGTTAGCGAGCAGTACTTC.

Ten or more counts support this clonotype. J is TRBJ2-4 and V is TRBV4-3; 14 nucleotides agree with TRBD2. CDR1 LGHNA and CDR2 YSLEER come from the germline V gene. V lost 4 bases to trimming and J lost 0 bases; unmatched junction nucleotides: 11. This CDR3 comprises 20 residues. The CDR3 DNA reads TGCGCCAGCAGCCCTGGGACTAGCGGGAGAATGATGACAGCCAAAAACATTCAGTACTTC. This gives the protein CASSPGTSGRMMTAKNIQYF.

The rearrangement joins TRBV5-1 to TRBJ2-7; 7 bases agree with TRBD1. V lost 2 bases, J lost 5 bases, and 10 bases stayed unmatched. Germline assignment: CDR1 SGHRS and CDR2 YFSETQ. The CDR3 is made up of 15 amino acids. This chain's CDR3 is CASSFQQGSVHEQYF. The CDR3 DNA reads TGCGCCAGCAGCTTCCAACAGGGGTCGGTCCACGAGCAGTACTTC.

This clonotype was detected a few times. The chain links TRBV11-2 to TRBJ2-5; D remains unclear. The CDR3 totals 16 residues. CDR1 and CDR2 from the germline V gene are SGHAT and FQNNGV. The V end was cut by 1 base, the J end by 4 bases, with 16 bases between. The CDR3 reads CASSLGRDPRRETQYF. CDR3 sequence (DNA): TGTGCCAGCAGCTTAGGCCGAGACCCTAGGAGAGAGACCCAGTACTTC.

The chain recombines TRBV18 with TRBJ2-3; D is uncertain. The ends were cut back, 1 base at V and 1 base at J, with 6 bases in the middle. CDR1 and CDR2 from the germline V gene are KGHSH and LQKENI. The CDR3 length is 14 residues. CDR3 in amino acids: CASSPQLRTDTQYF. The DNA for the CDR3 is TGTGCCAGCTCACCACAGCTCCGCACAGATACGCAGTATTTT.

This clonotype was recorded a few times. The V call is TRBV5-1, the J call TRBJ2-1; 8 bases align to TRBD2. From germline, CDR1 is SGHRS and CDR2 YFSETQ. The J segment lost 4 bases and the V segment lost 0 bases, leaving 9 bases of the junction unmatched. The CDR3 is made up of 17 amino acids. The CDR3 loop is CASSLAARGGWYNEQFF. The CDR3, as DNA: TGCGCCAGCAGCTTGGCGGCCCGGGGGGGGTGGTACAATGAGCAGTTCTTC.

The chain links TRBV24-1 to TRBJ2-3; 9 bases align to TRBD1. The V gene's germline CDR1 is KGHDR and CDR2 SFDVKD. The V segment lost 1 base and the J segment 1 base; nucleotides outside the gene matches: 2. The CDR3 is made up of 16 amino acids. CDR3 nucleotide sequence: TGTGCCACCAGTGATTTCAGGACAGGGGGCACAGATACGCAGTATTTT. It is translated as CATSDFRTGGTDTQYF.

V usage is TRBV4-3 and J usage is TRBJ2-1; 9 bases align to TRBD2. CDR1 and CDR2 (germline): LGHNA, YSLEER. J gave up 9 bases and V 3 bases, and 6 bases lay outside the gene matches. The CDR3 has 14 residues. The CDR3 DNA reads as TGCGCCAGCAGCCAGGAGGAAGCGGGGGGTGAGCAGTTCTTC. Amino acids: CASSQEEAGGEQFF.

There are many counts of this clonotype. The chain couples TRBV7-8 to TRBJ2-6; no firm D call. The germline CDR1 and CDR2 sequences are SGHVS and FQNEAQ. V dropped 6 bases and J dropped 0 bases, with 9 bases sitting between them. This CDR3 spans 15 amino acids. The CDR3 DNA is TGTGCCAGCAGGCGTATAAGCTCTGGGGCCAACGTCCTGACTTTC. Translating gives CASRRISSGANVLTF.

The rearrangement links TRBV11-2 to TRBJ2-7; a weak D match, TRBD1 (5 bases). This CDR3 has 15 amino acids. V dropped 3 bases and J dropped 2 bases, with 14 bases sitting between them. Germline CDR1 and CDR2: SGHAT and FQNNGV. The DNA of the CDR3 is TGTGCCAGCAGCTTTGGAAGACAGAACCCCTACGAGCAGTACTTC. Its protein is CASSFGRQNPYEQYF.

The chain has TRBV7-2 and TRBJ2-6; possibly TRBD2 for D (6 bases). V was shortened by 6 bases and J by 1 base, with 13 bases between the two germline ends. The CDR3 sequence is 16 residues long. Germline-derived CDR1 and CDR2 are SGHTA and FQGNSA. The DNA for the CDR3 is TGTGCCAGCAGTTCAGCGGGCGGGTCTGGGGCCAACGTCCTGACTTTC. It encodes CASSSAGGSGANVLTF.

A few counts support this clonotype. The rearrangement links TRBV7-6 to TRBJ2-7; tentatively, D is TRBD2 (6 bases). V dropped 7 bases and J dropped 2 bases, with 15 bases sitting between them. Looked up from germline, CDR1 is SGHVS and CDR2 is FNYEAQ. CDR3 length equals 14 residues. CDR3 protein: CASMEVGLTYEQYF. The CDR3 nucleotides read TGTGCCAGCATGGAGGTGGGACTTACCTACGAGCAGTACTTC. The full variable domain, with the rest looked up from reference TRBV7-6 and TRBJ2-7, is GAGVSQSPRYKVTKRGQDVALRCDPISGHVSLYWYRQALGQGPEFLTYFNYEAQQDKSGLPNDRFSAERPEGSISTLTIQRTEQRDSAMYRCASMEVGLTYEQYFGPGTRLTVT.

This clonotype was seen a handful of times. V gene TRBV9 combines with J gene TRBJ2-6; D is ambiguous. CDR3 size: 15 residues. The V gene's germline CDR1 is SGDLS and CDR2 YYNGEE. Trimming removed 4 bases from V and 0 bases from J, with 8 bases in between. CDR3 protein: CASSTSLSGANVLTF. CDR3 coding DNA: TGTGCCAGCAGCACGTCCCTCTCTGGGGCCAACGTCCTGACTTTC.